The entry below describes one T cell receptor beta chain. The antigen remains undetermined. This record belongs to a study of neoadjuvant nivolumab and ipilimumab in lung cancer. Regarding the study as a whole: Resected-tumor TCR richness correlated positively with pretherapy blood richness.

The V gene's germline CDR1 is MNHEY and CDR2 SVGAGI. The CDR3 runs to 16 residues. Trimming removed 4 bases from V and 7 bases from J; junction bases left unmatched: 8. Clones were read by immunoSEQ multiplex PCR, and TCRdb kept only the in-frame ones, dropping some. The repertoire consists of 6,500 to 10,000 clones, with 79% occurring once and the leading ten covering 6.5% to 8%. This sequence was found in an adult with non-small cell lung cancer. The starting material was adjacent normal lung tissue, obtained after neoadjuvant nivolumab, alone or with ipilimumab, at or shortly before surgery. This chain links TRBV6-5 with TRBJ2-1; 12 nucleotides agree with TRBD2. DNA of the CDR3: TGTGCCAGCAGTTCGCTGACTAGCGGGGGAAGAAATGAGCAGTTCTTC. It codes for CASSSLTSGGRNEQFF.